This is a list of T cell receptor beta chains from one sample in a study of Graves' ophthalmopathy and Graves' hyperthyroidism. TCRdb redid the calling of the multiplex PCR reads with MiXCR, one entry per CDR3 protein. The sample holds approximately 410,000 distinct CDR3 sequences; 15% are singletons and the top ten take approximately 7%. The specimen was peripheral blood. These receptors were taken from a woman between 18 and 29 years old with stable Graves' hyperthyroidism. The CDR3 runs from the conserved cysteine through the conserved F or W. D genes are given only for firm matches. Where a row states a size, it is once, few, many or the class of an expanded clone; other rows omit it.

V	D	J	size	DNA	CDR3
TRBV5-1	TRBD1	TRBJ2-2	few	TGCGCCAGCAGCGTGGGACAGGGACTATCGGGCGCCGGGGAGCTGTTTTTT	CASSVGQGLSGAGELFF
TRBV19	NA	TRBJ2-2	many	TGTGCCAGTAGTATTGGGTCGATGAGTACCGGGGAGCTGTTTTTT	CASSIGSMSTGELFF
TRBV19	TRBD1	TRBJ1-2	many	TGTGCCAGTAGTATAAAGCCAGGGGGCGGGCACTATGGCTACACCTTC	CASSIKPGGGHYGYTF
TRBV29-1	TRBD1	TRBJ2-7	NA	TGCAGCGTTGAGGGCAGGGGGTCCGAGCAGTACTTC	CSVEGRGSEQYF
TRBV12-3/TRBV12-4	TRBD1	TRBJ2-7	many	TGTGCCAGCAGTTTGGACAGGGTTAACGAGCAGTACTTC	CASSLDRVNEQYF
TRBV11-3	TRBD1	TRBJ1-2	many	TGTGCCAGCAGCTTAATGGACAGGTCCTTTTCCTATGGCTACACCTTC	CASSLMDRSFSYGYTF
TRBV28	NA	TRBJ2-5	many	TGTGCCGGTGGGGCTAACCAAGAGACCCAGTACTTC	CAGGANQETQYF
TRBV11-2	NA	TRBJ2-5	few	TGTGCCAGCAGCTTAGGGTTGACCCAGTACTTC	CASSLGLTQYF
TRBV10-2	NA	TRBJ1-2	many	TGCGCCAGCAGTGAGAGGTCAGGGACGGGCTACACCTTC	CASSERSGTGYTF
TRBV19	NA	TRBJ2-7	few	TGTGCCAGTGCGGGAAGCTCCTACGAGCAGTACTTC	CASAGSSYEQYF
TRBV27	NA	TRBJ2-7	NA	TGTGCCAGCTGGGAGGCGGTGGGTCCCTACGATCAGTACTTC	CASWEAVGPYDQYF
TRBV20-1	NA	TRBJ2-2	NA	TGCAGTGCCCCCCAGCAGGGTACCGGGGAGCTGTTTTTT	CSAPQQGTGELFF
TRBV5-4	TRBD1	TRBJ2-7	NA	TGTGCCAGCAGGGGAGACAGGGCTTACGAGCAGTACTTC	CASRGDRAYEQYF
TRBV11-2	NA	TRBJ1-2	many	TGTGCCAGCAGCCCACGGACAGCCCTGTGTGGCTACACCTTC	CASSPRTALCGYTF
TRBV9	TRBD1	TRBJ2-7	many	TGTGCCAGCAGCGATAGGACAGGCTTCTACGAGCAGTACTTC	CASSDRTGFYEQYF
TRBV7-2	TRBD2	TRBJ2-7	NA	TGTGCCAGCAGCTTAGTGACTAGCGGCCTCTACGAGCAGTACTTC	CASSLVTSGLYEQYF
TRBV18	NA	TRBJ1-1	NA	TGTGCCAGCTCACCACTTTCGACAGACGCAGAAGCTTTCTTT	CASSPLSTDAEAFF
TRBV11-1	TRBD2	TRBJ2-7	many	TGTGCCAGCAGCTTCCCGACTAGCGGGGACTCTTACGAGCAGTACTTC	CASSFPTSGDSYEQYF
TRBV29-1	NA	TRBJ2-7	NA	TGCAGCGTTGAAGAAGGGGCAGCCGAGCAGTACTTC	CSVEEGAAEQYF
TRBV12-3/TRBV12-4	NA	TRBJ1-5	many	TGTGCCAGCAGTCAAGACGGGCCCCATCAGCCCCAGCATTTT	CASSQDGPHQPQHF
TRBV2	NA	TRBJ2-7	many	TGTGCCAGCGACACCGGGACTTCCTACGAGCAGTACTTC	CASDTGTSYEQYF
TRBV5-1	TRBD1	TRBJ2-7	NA	TGCGCCAGCAGCTTGGCCGGACAGGGGGCCTACGAGCAGTGCTTC	CASSLAGQGAYEQCF
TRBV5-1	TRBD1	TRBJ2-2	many	TGCGCCAGCAGCTCTACCGGGACAGGGGGCCGGGAGCTGTTTTTT	CASSSTGTGGRELFF
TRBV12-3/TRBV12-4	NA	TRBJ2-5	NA	TGTGCCAGCAGTTTCGGTCCCCGGGACCAAGAGACCCAGTACTTC	CASSFGPRDQETQYF
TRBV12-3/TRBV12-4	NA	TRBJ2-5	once	TGTGCCAGCAGTTTAGCCGCCAGGACTATCCTACAAGAGACCCAGTACTTC	CASSLAARTILQETQYF
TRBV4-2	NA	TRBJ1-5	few	TGTGCCAGCAGCCAAGATAATGGGAGCAATCAGCCCCAGCATTTT	CASSQDNGSNQPQHF
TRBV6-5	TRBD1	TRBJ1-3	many	TGTGCCAGCAGTTACTCGGTGACAGGGGGTGGAAACACCATATATTTT	CASSYSVTGGGNTIYF
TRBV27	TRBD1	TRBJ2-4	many	TGTGCCAGCAGTCAGTCATCCGGACAGGGGTGGAACATTCAGTACTTC	CASSQSSGQGWNIQYF
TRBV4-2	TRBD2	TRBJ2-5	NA	TGTGCCAGCAGCCATCGCCCGGGTAGCGGGGCTGAGACCCAGTACTTC	CASSHRPGSGAETQYF
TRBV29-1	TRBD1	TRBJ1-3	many	TGCAGCGTCGTGCGGACAGGGCCCGGAAACACCATATATTTT	CSVVRTGPGNTIYF
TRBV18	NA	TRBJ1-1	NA	TGTGCCAGCTCACCAGGTTCAGGGTGGATTGTGAACACTGAAGCTTTCTTT	CASSPGSGWIVNTEAFF
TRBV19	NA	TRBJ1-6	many	TGTGCCAGTAATATCGACAGGTTCTCCTATAATTCACCCCTCCACTTT	CASNIDRFSYNSPLHF
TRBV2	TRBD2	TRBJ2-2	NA	TGTGCCAGCAGAGGGCTAGCGGGGATCAACACCGGGGAGCTGTTTTTT	CASRGLAGINTGELFF
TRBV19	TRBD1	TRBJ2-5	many	TGTGCCAGTAGTGCACAGGGGGAGGAGACCCAGTACTTC	CASSAQGEETQYF
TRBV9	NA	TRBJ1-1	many	TGTGCCAGCAGCCCCGACAGTTTGAACACTGAAGCTTTCTTT	CASSPDSLNTEAFF
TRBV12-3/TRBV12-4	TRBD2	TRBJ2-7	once	TGTGCCAGCAGACCGGGACTAGCGGGAGTCTACGAGCAGTACTTC	CASRPGLAGVYEQYF
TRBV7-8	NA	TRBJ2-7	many	TGTGCCAGCAGCGGAGGGTTTGGAGGCTACGAGCAGTACTTC	CASSGGFGGYEQYF
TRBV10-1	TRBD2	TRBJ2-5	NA	TGCGCCAGCAGCGACGCTAGCGGGGGATCAGAGACCCAGTACTTC	CASSDASGGSETQYF
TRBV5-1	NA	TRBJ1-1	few	TGCGCCAGCAGCTTGGATGGGGTGGGCACTGAAGCTTTCTTT	CASSLDGVGTEAFF
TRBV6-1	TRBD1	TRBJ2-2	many	TGTGCCAGCGGCTGGGACAGAGAGAACACCGGGGAGCTGTTTTTT	CASGWDRENTGELFF
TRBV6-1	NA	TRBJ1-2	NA	TGTGCCAGCAGACCCGACAGAGACTATGGCTACACCTTC	CASRPDRDYGYTF
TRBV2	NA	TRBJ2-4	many	TGTGCCAGCAGTGAACGGGCCGGTAACAAAAACATTCAGTACTTC	CASSERAGNKNIQYF
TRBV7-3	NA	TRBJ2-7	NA	TGTGCCAGCAGCCCAGGGGGGGGCGACGAGCAGTACTTC	CASSPGGGDEQYF
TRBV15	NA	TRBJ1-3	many	TGTGCCACCAGCAGAGTCACCCTCCTCAGGACGCGGCTTGGTACCATATATTTT	CATSRVTLLRTRLGTIYF
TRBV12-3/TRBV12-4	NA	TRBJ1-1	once	TGTGCCAGCAGTTTGGAGGTACTCTCGTCGGGAGGCACTGAAGCTTTCTTT	CASSLEVLSSGGTEAFF
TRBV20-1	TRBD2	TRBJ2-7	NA	TGCAGTGCCGTGCCTATTACCGGGGGGGGAGGCTACGAGCAGTACTTC	CSAVPITGGGGYEQYF